What follows are 13 T cell receptor beta chains derived from one specimen sequenced in a study of T cells in Graves' hyperthyroidism and ophthalmopathy. Amplified TCR beta CDR3 regions came from RNA transcripts. First-round RT-PCR of the TCR CDR3 relied on the HTBI primer set. TCRdb redid the calling of the multiplex PCR reads with MiXCR, one entry per CDR3 protein. The table includes more than 300,000 distinct CDR3 sequences, roughly 20% detected once. Sequenced sample: blood. Receptors originate from a man younger than 35 with Graves' ophthalmopathy.

This clonotype was detected once. CDR3 in DNA: TGCAGTGCTCTAAGCGGGGTCTTGAACGAGCAGTACTTC. Protein product: CSALSGVLNEQYF. The chain carries TRBV20-1 and TRBJ2-7, with 7 bases aligning to TRBD2. The germline V gene encodes CDR1 DFQATT and CDR2 SNEGSKA (reference sequence). V lost 5 bases and J lost 5; bases outside the gene matches: 9. This CDR3 is built from 13 residues.

Notes on this clonotype: This could be a read error, since a much larger clone is one nucleotide away. This chain uses TRBV6-1 with TRBJ2-1; 14 bases line up with TRBD2. The J call is in doubt because the DNA end fits TRBJ2-7 better. The CDR3 loop spans 15 amino acids. The germline V gene encodes CDR1 MNHNS and CDR2 SASEGT. For the CDR3, the DNA is TGTGCCAGCAGTGGGGGACTAGCGGGGGCCAATGAGCAGTACTTC. Protein: CASSGGLAGANEQYF.

The sample holds a few counts of this clonotype. The chain links TRBV19 to TRBJ1-6, with D maybe TRBD1 (6 bases). Deletions cut 5 bases from V and 4 bases from J, with 9 bases between. In germline, CDR1 is LNHDA, CDR2 SQIVND (reference sequence). The CDR3 sequence is 14 residues long. CDR3 sequence (DNA): TGTGCCAGTAGTCGACAGGAATATAATTCACCCCTCCACTTT. Translated, it gives CASSRQEYNSPLHF.

A remark on this clonotype: A clone one base away is much larger, so this may be a read error. The rearrangement links TRBV7-8 to TRBJ2-7; 7 bases are a match to TRBD1. Germline CDR1 and CDR2: SGHVS and FQNEAQ. CDR3 length equals 13 residues. The CDR3 DNA is TGTGCCAGCAGCCCCGGGACAGACTACGTGCAGTACTTC. Its translation is CASSPGTDYVQYF.

This clonotype was seen repeatedly, ten times or more. V usage is TRBV11-2 and J usage is TRBJ2-2, with 8 nucleotides matching TRBD1. The CDR3 extends over 16 amino acids. The trim removed 2 bases at V and 4 bases at J, leaving 6 bases unmatched. CDR1 is SGHAT and CDR2 is FQNNGV in the germline V gene. Here the CDR3 reads CASSLTLDRATGELFF. CDR3 nucleotides: TGTGCCAGCAGCTTAACCTTGGACAGGGCCACCGGGGAGCTGTTTTTT.

The chain recombines TRBV6-2 or TRBV6-3 with TRBJ2-7; 8 positions agree with TRBD2. TRBJ2-1 matches the DNA end more closely, so the J call is doubtful. Germline CDR1 MNHEY, CDR2 SVGEGT. This CDR3 comprises 15 residues. CDR3: CASSTVGERGYEQFF. In nucleotides, the CDR3 is TGTGCCAGCAGTACGGTGGGGGAGCGGGGGTACGAGCAGTTCTTC.

This rearrangement joins TRBV19 to TRBJ1-6; D ambiguous. Trimming pared 1 base from V and 5 bases from J, leaving 9 bases between. The germline V gene has CDR1 LNHDA and CDR2 SQIVND (reference sequence). CDR3 length equals 15 residues. CDR3 bases: TGTGCCAGTAGTATAGTCAGCAGAGATAATTCACCCCTCCACTTT. Translated, it gives CASSIVSRDNSPLHF.

This clonotype has more than one count but fewer than ten. This chain links TRBV6-1 with TRBJ2-7; maybe TRBD1 (6 bases). V lost 6 bases and J lost 3, with 18 bases in between. The length of the CDR3 is 15 residues. CDR1 is MNHNS and CDR2 is SASEGT in the germline V gene. The CDR3 sequence is CASRSGLRGYYEQYF. DNA of the CDR3: TGTGCCAGCAGGTCCGGGCTAAGGGGGTACTACGAGCAGTACTTC.

This clonotype was seen more than once but under ten times. The genes are TRBV10-3 and TRBJ2-2; weak D call: TRBD1 (5 bases). This CDR3 has 14 residues. The V and J ends lost 3 bases and 4 bases respectively, with 9 bases between them. Germline lookup yields CDR1 ENHRY and CDR2 SYGVKD. The CDR3 loop reads CAISDRQSTGELFF. CDR3 coding DNA: TGTGCCATCAGTGACCGACAGTCCACCGGGGAGCTGTTTTTT.

This clonotype was counted at least ten times. The CDR3 nucleotides read TGCAGTGCTAGAGAGGTGTGGGAGAATGAGCAGTTCTTC. It is translated as CSAREVWENEQFF. This rearrangement joins TRBV20-1 to TRBJ2-1; weak D call: TRBD2 (5 bases). Per germline, CDR1 DFQATT and CDR2 SNEGSKA (reference sequence). Between the trimmed V and J ends, which lost 0 bases and 7 bases, there was a span of 10 bases. The CDR3 consists of 13 residues.

The table lists this clonotype with many counts. The V gene is TRBV28, the J gene TRBJ1-1, with TRBD1 matching 10 bases. J lost 7 bases, V lost 8 bases, and 7 bases had no gene match. Germline CDR1 and CDR2: MDHEN and SYDVKM. The CDR3 covers 13 residues. CDR3 sequence: CASEDRGVLEAFF. For the CDR3, the DNA is TGTGCCAGCGAGGACAGGGGGGTCCTTGAAGCTTTCTTT.

This clonotype was seen at least ten times. The V gene is TRBV5-1, the J gene TRBJ1-2; D is unresolved. V lost 4 bases and J 6 bases, leaving 19 bases between the germline ends. From germline, CDR1 is SGHRS and CDR2 YFSETQ. CDR3 size: 15 residues. The CDR3 loop is CASSPLDGLFDGYTF. CDR3 DNA sequence: TGCGCCAGCAGCCCCCTGGACGGACTTTTCGATGGCTACACCTTC. The variable domain in full, completed from reference TRBV5-1 and TRBJ1-2, reads KAGVTQTPRYLIKTRGQQVTLSCSPISGHRSVSWYQQTPGQGLQFLFEYFSETQRNKGNFPGRFSGRQFSNSRSEMNVSTLELGDSALYLCASSPLDGLFDGYTFGSGTRLTVV.

Ten or more counts support this clonotype. V usage is TRBV7-3 and J usage is TRBJ1-1; 11 positions match TRBD1. Germline V CDR1 and CDR2: SGHTA, FQGTGA. CDR3 length: 14 residues. The V gene end was trimmed by 5 bases and the J gene end by 4 bases; junction bases not matched to a gene: 3. The CDR3 is CASSAGQGGTEAFF. The CDR3, as DNA: TGTGCCAGCAGCGCGGGACAGGGGGGCACTGAAGCTTTCTTT.